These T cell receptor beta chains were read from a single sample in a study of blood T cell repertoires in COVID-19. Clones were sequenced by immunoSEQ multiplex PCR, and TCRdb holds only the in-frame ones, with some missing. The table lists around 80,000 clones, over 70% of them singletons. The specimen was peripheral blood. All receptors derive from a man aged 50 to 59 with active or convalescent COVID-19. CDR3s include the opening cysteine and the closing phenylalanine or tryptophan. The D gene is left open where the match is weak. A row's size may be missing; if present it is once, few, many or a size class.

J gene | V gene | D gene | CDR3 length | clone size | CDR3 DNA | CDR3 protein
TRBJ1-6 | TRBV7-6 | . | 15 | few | TGTGCCAGCAGCTTATCAACAGCCTTAGATTCACCCCTCCACTTT | CASSLSTALDSPLHF
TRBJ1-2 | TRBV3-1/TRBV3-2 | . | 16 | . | TGTGCCAGCAGCCACCGTTCCTTGGATAGGGGGAATGGCTACACCTTC | CASSHRSLDRGNGYTF
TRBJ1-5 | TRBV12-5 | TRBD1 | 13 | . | TGTGCTAGTGCTCAGGGGGGCAATCAGCCCCAGCATTTT | CASAQGGNQPQHF
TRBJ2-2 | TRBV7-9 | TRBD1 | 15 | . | TGTGCCAGCAGCCCCGGGACAGGGTACACCGGGGAGCTGTTTTTT | CASSPGTGYTGELFF
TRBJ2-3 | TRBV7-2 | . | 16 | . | TGTGCCAGCAGCTTTGACGCGGCAGCGGGCACAGATACGCAGTATTTT | CASSFDAAAGTDTQYF
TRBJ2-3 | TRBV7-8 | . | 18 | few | TGTGCCAGCAGCTTAGCGGGGGCCAGCTCGGCGGGCACAGATACGCAGTATTTT | CASSLAGASSAGTDTQYF
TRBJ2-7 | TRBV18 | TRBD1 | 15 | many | TGTGCCAGCTCACAGGGACAGCAACCATCCTACGAGCAGTACTTC | CASSQGQQPSYEQYF
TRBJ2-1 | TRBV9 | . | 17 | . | TGTGCCAGCAGCGTAGGTGGTAGCGGACCCTACATGGGTGAGCAGTTCTTC | CASSVGGSGPYMGEQFF
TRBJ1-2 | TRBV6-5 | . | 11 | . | TGTGCCAGCAGGGCCCAAAATGGCTACACCTTC | CASRAQNGYTF
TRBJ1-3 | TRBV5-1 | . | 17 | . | TGCGCCAGCAACAGAAACCCTACAGATGGCCTGGGAAACACCATATATTTT | CASNRNPTDGLGNTIYF
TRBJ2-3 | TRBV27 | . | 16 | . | TGTGCCAGCAGTTTATCCCGGGGGGCCCGCACAGATACGCAGTATTTT | CASSLSRGARTDTQYF
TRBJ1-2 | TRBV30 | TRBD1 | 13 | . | TGTGCCTGGAGGGATACAGGGGGCTATGGCTACACCTTC | CAWRDTGGYGYTF
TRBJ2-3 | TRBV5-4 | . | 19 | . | TGTGCCAGCAGCTGGCGTGGGGAACACAGGGCCCCGCGCACAGATACGCAGTATTTT | CASSWRGEHRAPRTDTQYF
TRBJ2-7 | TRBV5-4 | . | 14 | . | TGTGCCAGCAGCTTGTCCCATCCCTCCTACGAGCAGTACTTC | CASSLSHPSYEQYF
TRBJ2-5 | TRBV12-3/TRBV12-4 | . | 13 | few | TGTGCCAGCAGTCTGCGACAGACAGAGACCCAGTACTTC | CASSLRQTETQYF
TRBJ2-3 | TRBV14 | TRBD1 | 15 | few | TGTGCCAGCAGCCAACTACAACAGGGGTTGGATACGCAGTATTTT | CASSQLQQGLDTQYF
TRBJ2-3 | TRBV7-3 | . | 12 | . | TGTGCCAGCAGCTTAACGGGAGGTGCGCAGTATTTT | CASSLTGGAQYF
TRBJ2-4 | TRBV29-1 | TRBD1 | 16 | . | TGCAGCGCAGTCCCGGGACAGGGGATAGCCAAAAACATTCAGTACTTC | CSAVPGQGIAKNIQYF
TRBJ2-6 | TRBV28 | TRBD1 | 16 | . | TGTGCCAGCAGGTCCTACAGGGGAAGGGAGGCCAACGTCCTGACTTTC | CASRSYRGREANVLTF
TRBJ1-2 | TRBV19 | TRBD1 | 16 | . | TGTGCCAGTAGTATAGATCCGGGACAGCCCGACTATGGCTACACCTTC | CASSIDPGQPDYGYTF
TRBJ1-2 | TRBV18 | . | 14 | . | TGTGCCAGCTCACCAGGGACAAGTAACTATGGCTACACCTTC | CASSPGTSNYGYTF
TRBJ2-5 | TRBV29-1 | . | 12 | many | TGCAGCCTAAGGAAGGGGCCGGAGACCCAGTACTTC | CSLRKGPETQYF
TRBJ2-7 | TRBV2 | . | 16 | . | TGTGCCAGCAGCGACCCTGGGCAGGTGAGCTCCTACGAGCAGTACTTC | CASSDPGQVSSYEQYF
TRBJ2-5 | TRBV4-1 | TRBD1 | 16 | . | TGCGCCAGCAGCCACAATACCGGGACAGGGGGAGAGACCCAGTACTTC | CASSHNTGTGGETQYF
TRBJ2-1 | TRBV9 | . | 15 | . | TGTGCCAGCAGCCCCTTGGGCGGGCTTTTCAATGAGCAGTTCTTC | CASSPLGGLFNEQFF
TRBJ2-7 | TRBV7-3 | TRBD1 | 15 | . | TGTGCCAGCAGCTCGTATGGGGACAGCTCCTACGAGCAGTACTTC | CASSSYGDSSYEQYF